This TCR beta chain stems from a study of post-analysis software for immune sequencing data. Overall study findings and caveats: About 5 TRBV segments were more frequent in patients than controls; TRBV5-6, TRBV5-1 and TRBV20-1 belonged to this group.

Remarks on this clonotype: Its antigen is as yet unknown.

V shed 0 bases and J shed 1 base, with 10 bases lying between them. This CDR3 has 16 residues. Germline CDR1 reads MNHEY; CDR2 reads SVGAGI. Researchers reported that TCR beta cDNA libraries carried unique molecular identifiers. MiXCR, run by TCRdb on the PCR reads, gives a single entry per CDR3 protein. The sample records over 250,000 distinct CDR3 sequences, 36% being singletons. This receptor was identified in a girl aged 10-17 years with multiple sclerosis. The chain is built from TRBV6-5 and TRBJ2-1; D not certain. Input material: blood. CDR3 DNA sequence: TGTGCCAGCAGTTACTCGGACCACCGATCCTACAATGAGCAGTTCTTC. Translated: CASSYSDHRSYNEQFF.